This T cell receptor beta chain was identified in a study of blood T cells in healthy people across ages. A second 7 to 11 cycle PCR used barcoded and J-beta primers. TCRdb independently ran MiXCR on the 5' RACE reads; one entry per CDR3 protein. The sample gives about 930,000 distinct CDR3 sequences, approximately 32% of which show up once; roughly 10% is in the top ten. Samples had at least 6 million PBMCs isolated from them. These data were also filed under a second study, of T cells of mothers and their children. That source reports: Sample barcodes and 2-4 random nucleotides were added by the M1S primer of the second PCR.

Sequenced material: blood. The TCR was taken from a woman in her 40s in good health.

The CDR3 loop is CASSLELNYYGYTF. CDR3 sequence (DNA): TGTGCCAGCAGCCTGGAGCTTAACTACTATGGCTACACCTTC. The chain uses TRBV16 and TRBJ1-2; D ambiguous. V was pared by 4 bases and J by 3 bases, with 12 bases between. Per germline, CDR1 KGHSY and CDR2 FQNENV. The CDR3 is 14 residues long.